The 27 T cell receptor beta chains listed next were all sequenced from one sample in a study of control samples from healthy donors and cancer patients. This table comes from immunoSEQ multiplex PCR, and its TCRdb copy is limited to in-frame clones, with some not included. The sample contains around 94,000 clones, approximately 95% of which appear only once. Source material: blood. The receptors derive from a woman aged 25 to 39 in good health.

The V gene is TRBV19, the J gene TRBJ2-4; D might be TRBD1 or TRBD2, each matching 6 bases. This CDR3 is 15 amino acids long. Germline CDR1 LNHDA, CDR2 SQIVND (reference sequence). The ends were cut back, 3 bases at V and 15 bases at J, with 24 bases in the middle. The CDR3 here is CASSMSSRGAGHPYF. CDR3 coding DNA: TGTGCCAGTAGTATGTCCTCCCGTGGTGCGGGACATCCGTACTTC.

The rearrangement joins TRBV21-1 to TRBJ2-7. TRBV21-1 has pseudogene status. The CDR3 is 14 amino acids. The CDR3 here is CATGTSPLLYEQYF. In nucleotides, the CDR3 is TGTGCCACCGGAACATCCCCCCTGCTTTACGAGCAGTACTTC.

This clone was detected once. The rearrangement joins TRBV5-3 to TRBJ2-1; 9 nucleotides align to TRBD2. TRBV5-3 is marked as an open reading frame, function uncertain. The CDR3 is 21 amino acids. J was trimmed by 3 bases and V by 1 base; bases with no gene match: 20. The CDR3 here is CARSLILLELDLAGYYNEQFF. CDR3 DNA: TGTGCCAGAAGCTTGATACTGCTTGAGCTCGATCTAGCGGGGTACTACAATGAGCAGTTCTTC.

The chain uses TRBV6-1 and TRBJ1-2, with 7 bases fitting TRBD1. Looked up from germline, CDR1 is MNHNS and CDR2 is SASEGT. The V segment lost 3 bases and the J segment 5 bases; nucleotides outside the gene matches: 6. This CDR3 contains 14 residues. The CDR3 bases are TGTGCCAGCAGTGATTTGGAGACAGGGTATGGCTACACCTTC. It codes for CASSDLETGYGYTF.

V and J are TRBV2 and TRBJ1-1; D is undetermined. The ends were cut back, 4 bases at V and 7 bases at J, with 4 bases in the middle. Germline lookup yields CDR1 SNHLY and CDR2 FYNNEI. The CDR3 loop spans 10 amino acids. CDR3 amino acids: CASSGLEAFF. CDR3 coding DNA: TGTGCCAGCAGTGGGCTTGAAGCTTTCTTT.

The chain uses TRBV5-4 and TRBJ2-7; D possibly corresponds to TRBD2 (5 bases). The CDR3 covers 14 residues. Germline CDR1 SGHNT, CDR2 YYREEE (reference sequence). Trimming took off 0 bases at V and 1 base at J, with 8 bases between the two ends. In DNA, the CDR3 is TGTGCCAGCAGCTTGGGGAGGCTGTCCTACGAGCAGTACTTC. Translating it yields CASSLGRLSYEQYF.

This clone was found once. V and J are TRBV3-1 (or the pseudogene TRBV3-2) and TRBJ1-5; perhaps TRBD1 as D (5 bases). The length of the CDR3 is 15 residues. Trimming shortened V by 1 base and J by 7 bases, and 14 bases separated the two germline ends. Germline CDR1 and CDR2: LGHDT and YNNKEL (reference sequence). As DNA, the CDR3 is TGTGCCAGCAGCCAAGGCGACAGATGGAACCAGCCCCAGCATTTT. This encodes CASSQGDRWNQPQHF.

The gene calls are TRBV2 and TRBJ2-7, with D uncertain. The CDR3 totals 14 residues. Germline CDR1 and CDR2: SNHLY and FYNNEI. V lost 7 bases to trimming and J lost 2 bases, with 15 bases between them. The CDR3 DNA is TGTGCCAGCAACGAGCGAACAAATGCCTACGAGCAGTACTTC. The encoded protein is CASNERTNAYEQYF.

This clone was recorded only once. This rearrangement joins TRBV28 to TRBJ2-6; perhaps TRBD1 as D (6 bases). The CDR3 has 18 amino acids. Trimming took off 5 bases at V and 2 bases at J, with 19 bases between the two ends. Germline V gene lookup returns CDR1 MDHEN and CDR2 SYDVKM. DNA of the CDR3: TGTGCCAGCAGTCCCTCCGGAAGGGGGACCGCTGGGGCCAACGTCCTGACTTTC. Its protein is CASSPSGRGTAGANVLTF.

The J gene is TRBJ1-5, the V gene TRBV19; TRBD1 agrees at 9 bases. J gave up 5 bases and V 4 bases, and 3 bases lay outside the gene matches. The length of the CDR3 is 14 residues. Germline assignment: CDR1 LNHDA and CDR2 SQIVND (reference sequence). The CDR3 sequence is CASSTGQGYQPQHF. DNA of the CDR3: TGTGCCAGTAGTACTGGACAGGGGTATCAGCCCCAGCATTTT.

The CDR3 DNA is TGCGCCAGCAGCCAAGACAGTGCAACTAATGAAAAACTGTTTTTT. As protein: CASSQDSATNEKLFF. V and J are TRBV5-1 and TRBJ1-4, with a weak D call TRBD1 (5 bases). V lost 4 bases and J lost 0, with 10 bases in between. The CDR3 has 15 amino acids. The germline V gene encodes CDR1 SGHRS and CDR2 YFSETQ.

The sample holds one count of this clone. The rearrangement uses TRBV3-1 (or the pseudogene TRBV3-2) and TRBJ2-1; TRBD2 matches at 10 bases. The germline V gene has CDR1 LGHDT and CDR2 YNNKEL (reference sequence). This CDR3 has 16 amino acids. Trimming cost V 4 bases and J 2 bases; bases outside gene matches: 5. This CDR3 is CASSPVAGGAYNEQFF. The DNA of the CDR3 is TGTGCCAGCAGCCCCGTAGCGGGAGGAGCCTACAATGAGCAGTTCTTC.

The chain links TRBV5-8 to TRBJ2-7; D remains unclear. Germline V gene sequence: CDR1 SGHTS, CDR2 YDEGEE. The CDR3 covers 15 residues. V was shortened by 1 base and J by 0 bases, with 11 bases between the two germline ends. The CDR3 loop reads CASSLRPRSSYEQYF. The CDR3 DNA sequence: TGTGCCAGCAGCTTGCGTCCAAGAAGCTCCTACGAGCAGTACTTC.

This chain connects TRBV5-6 to TRBJ1-2; D is unclear. The CDR3 loop spans 13 amino acids. Germline V CDR1 and CDR2: SGHDT, YYEEEE. Between the trimmed V and J ends, which lost 1 base and 7 bases, there was a span of 11 bases. The CDR3 nucleotides are TGTGCCAGCAGCTTGAGGGAGTCCTCTGGCTACACCTTC. This codes for CASSLRESSGYTF.

J is TRBJ1-5 and V is TRBV6-1; no clear D gene. The germline gives CDR1 MNHNS, CDR2 SASEGT. Trimming removed 1 base at V and 5 bases at J, with 12 bases between. This CDR3 is built from 15 residues. As DNA, the CDR3 is TGTGCCAGCAGTGAAGTATGGGAGGATGATCAGCCCCAGCATTTT. It yields the protein CASSEVWEDDQPQHF.

The V and J genes are TRBV18 and TRBJ1-6; D gene ambiguous. The CDR3 runs 15 residues. CDR1 is KGHSH and CDR2 is LQKENI in the germline V gene. Trimming left V 6 bases short and J 1 base short, with 10 bases between. CDR3 region: CASSLVGSYNSPLHF. The CDR3 DNA sequence: TGTGCCAGCTCGCTCGTAGGGTCCTATAATTCACCCCTCCACTTT.

In this sample, this clone turned up once. This sequence joins TRBV28 and TRBJ1-4, with D unclear. V was trimmed by 2 bases and J by 3 bases, leaving 10 bases between them. The germline V gene encodes CDR1 MDHEN and CDR2 SYDVKM. The CDR3 totals 15 residues. As DNA, the CDR3 is TGTGCCAGCAGTTTAGGGCAGGTTCCTAATGAAAAACTGTTTTTT. This sequence encodes CASSLGQVPNEKLFF.

The rearrangement links TRBV3-1 (or the pseudogene TRBV3-2) to TRBJ1-6; D possibly corresponds to TRBD1 (5 bases). This CDR3 contains 15 residues. The ends were cut back, 0 bases at V and 9 bases at J, with 12 bases in the middle. The V gene's germline CDR1 is LGHDT and CDR2 YNNKEL (reference sequence). CDR3: CASSQDLGRVSPLHF. The CDR3 DNA reads TGTGCCAGCAGCCAAGATTTGGGCAGGGTTTCACCCCTCCACTTT.

The table lists this clone with a count of one. This chain connects TRBV9 to TRBJ2-3; 8 bases fit TRBD1. There are 14 residues in the CDR3. Germline CDR1 SGDLS, CDR2 YYNGEE. V gave up 2 bases and J gave up 10 bases; unmatched junction bases: 9. CDR3 DNA sequence: TGTGCCAGCAGCGTGGGACAGGATCTAGTTGCGCAGTATTTT. Its translation: CASSVGQDLVAQYF.

V usage is TRBV7-9 and J usage is TRBJ2-1, with D possibly called TRBD1 or TRBD2 (5 bases each). Trimming cost V 4 bases and J 6 bases, with 13 bases left between them. Germline V CDR1 and CDR2: SEHNR, FQNEAQ (reference sequence). The CDR3 length is 14 residues. The CDR3 is CASSYDVGGNEQFF. CDR3 in DNA: TGTGCCAGCAGCTACGACGTTGGGGGCAATGAGCAGTTCTTC.

As to this clone: At one of its ends the junction is not consistent with the germline gene, which may arise from a read error. V gene TRBV11-3 combines with J gene TRBJ2-1; TRBD2 matches at 9 bases. The CDR3 is 13 amino acids. The germline gives CDR1 SGHNT, CDR2 YENEEA. CDR3 loop: CASSVSPGTSLIF. The CDR3 DNA reads as TGTGCCAGCAGCGTCTCCCCCGGGACTAGCCTAATCTTC.

The chain carries TRBV5-6 and TRBJ2-5, with D perhaps being TRBD1 or TRBD2 (5 bases each). The CDR3 runs 15 residues. Germline CDR1 SGHDT, CDR2 YYEEEE. Trimming cost V 4 bases and J 5 bases, with 18 bases left between them. CDR3 DNA: TGTGCCAGCAGCAAAGGGGATACTAGTCCGGAGACCCAGTACTTC. It translates to CASSKGDTSPETQYF. Combining the CDR3 with reference TRBV5-6 and TRBJ2-5 gives the whole variable domain DAGVTQSPTHLIKTRGQQVTLRCSPKSGHDTVSWYQQALGQGPQFIFQYYEEEERQRGNFPDRFSGHQFPNYSSELNVNALLLGDSALYLCASSKGDTSPETQYFGPGTRLLVL.

This rearrangement joins TRBV6-5 to TRBJ2-3, with 8 nucleotides matching TRBD2. CDR1 MNHEY and CDR2 SVGAGI come from the germline V gene. The CDR3 has 15 amino acids. V lost 8 bases, J lost 2 bases, and 9 bases stayed unmatched. In nucleotides, the CDR3 is TGTGCCAGCGAGGAAATAGCGGGAAACACAGATACGCAGTATTTT. Amino acid sequence: CASEEIAGNTDTQYF.

The rearrangement links TRBV7-9 to TRBJ2-1, with D possibly matching TRBD1 (6 bases). V lost 0 bases to trimming and J lost 8 bases, with 11 bases between them. CDR3 length: 14 residues. Looked up from germline, CDR1 is SEHNR and CDR2 is FQNEAQ (reference sequence). CDR3 nucleotide sequence: TGTGCCAGCAGCTTAGCGTTTGGGGGCGATGAGCAGTTCTTC. Protein: CASSLAFGGDEQFF.

The chain recombines TRBV15 with TRBJ2-5; 9 bases are a match to TRBD1. The ends lost 3 bases at V and 5 bases at J; junction bases unmatched: 4. CDR1 and CDR2 from the germline V gene are LNHNV and YYDKDF (reference sequence). CDR3 length equals 14 residues. CDR3 sequence: CATSSHRGRETQYF. The CDR3 DNA reads as TGTGCCACCAGCAGTCACAGGGGGCGTGAGACCCAGTACTTC.

The V call is TRBV18, the J call TRBJ1-3; D uncertain. Trimming took 0 bases from V and 3 from J, leaving 9 bases between them. Germline CDR1 KGHSH, CDR2 LQKENI. This CDR3 region has 15 residues. CDR3 bases: TGTGCCAGCTCACCACCGAGCGGCGGTGGAAACACCATATATTTT. It specifies CASSPPSGGGNTIYF.

This chain joins TRBV19 and TRBJ2-1; 9 nucleotides agree with TRBD2. The V gene's germline CDR1 is LNHDA and CDR2 SQIVND (reference sequence). This CDR3 has 20 amino acids. V gave up 6 bases and J gave up 4 bases; unmatched junction bases: 22. Here the CDR3 DNA reads TGTGCCAGTAGCAGATGGCCTAGCGGGACCGTTACCGGGGTATACAATGAGCAGTTCTTC. Its protein is CASSRWPSGTVTGVYNEQFF.